This TCR beta chain appears in the sequencing data of a study of post-analysis software for immune sequencing data. Study results and limitations: Patients used a few TRBV segments, including TRBV5-6, TRBV5-1 and TRBV20-1, more often than controls.

Regarding this clonotype: Its target is not known.

Germline-derived CDR1 and CDR2 are DFQATT and SNEGSKA (reference sequence). V was clipped by 5 bases and J by 4 bases, with 15 bases between them. The CDR3 totals 14 residues. Built from TCR beta cDNA, the libraries had unique molecular identifiers in them. Between about 0.85 and 10 million T cells gave rise to hundreds of thousands of cDNA molecules. TCRdb re-analysed the PCR reads in MiXCR, keeping a single row per CDR3 protein. The sample includes hundreds of thousands of distinct CDR3 sequences, just under 30% of them seen just once. The source is a girl between 10 and 17 years old with multiple sclerosis. The sequenced sample was blood. The gene calls are TRBV20-1 and TRBJ1-5; D gene ambiguous. CDR3 DNA: TGCAGTGCTGGATATCGGGGTAATAATCAGCCCCAGCATTTT. Translation: CSAGYRGNNQPQHF.